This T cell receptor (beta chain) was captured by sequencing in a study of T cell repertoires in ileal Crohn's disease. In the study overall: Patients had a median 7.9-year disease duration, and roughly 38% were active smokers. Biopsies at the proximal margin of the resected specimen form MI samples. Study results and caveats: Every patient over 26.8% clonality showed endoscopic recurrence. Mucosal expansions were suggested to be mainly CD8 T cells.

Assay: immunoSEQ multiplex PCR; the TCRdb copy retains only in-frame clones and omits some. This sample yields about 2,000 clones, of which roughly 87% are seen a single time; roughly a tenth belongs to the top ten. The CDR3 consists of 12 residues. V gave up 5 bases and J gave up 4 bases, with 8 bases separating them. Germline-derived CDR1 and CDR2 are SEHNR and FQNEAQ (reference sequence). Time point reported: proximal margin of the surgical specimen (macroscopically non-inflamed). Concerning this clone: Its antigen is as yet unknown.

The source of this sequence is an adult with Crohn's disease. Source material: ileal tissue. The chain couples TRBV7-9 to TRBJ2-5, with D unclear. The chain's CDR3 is CASSEIRETQYF. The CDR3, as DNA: TGTGCCAGCAGCGAGATCCGAGAGACCCAGTACTTC.